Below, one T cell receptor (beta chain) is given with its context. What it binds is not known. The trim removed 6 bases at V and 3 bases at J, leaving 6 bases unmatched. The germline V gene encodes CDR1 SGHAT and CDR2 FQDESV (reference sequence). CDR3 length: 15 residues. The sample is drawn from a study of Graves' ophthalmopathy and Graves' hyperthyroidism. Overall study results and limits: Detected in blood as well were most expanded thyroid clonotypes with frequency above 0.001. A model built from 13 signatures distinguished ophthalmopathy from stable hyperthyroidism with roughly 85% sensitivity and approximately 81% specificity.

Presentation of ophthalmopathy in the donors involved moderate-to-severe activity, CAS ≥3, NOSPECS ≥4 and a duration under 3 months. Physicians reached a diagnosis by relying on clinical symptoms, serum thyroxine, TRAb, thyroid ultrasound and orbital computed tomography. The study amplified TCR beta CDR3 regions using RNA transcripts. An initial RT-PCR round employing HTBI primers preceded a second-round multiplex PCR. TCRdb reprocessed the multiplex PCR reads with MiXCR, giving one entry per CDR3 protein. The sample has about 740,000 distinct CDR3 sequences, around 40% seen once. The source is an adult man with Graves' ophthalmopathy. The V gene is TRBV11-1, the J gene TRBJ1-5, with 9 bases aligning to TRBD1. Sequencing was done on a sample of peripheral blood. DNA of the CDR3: TGTGCCAGCAGTTCTAACAGGGGGCTCAATCAGCCCCAGCATTTT. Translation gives CASSSNRGLNQPQHF.